The 18 T cell receptor beta chains below come from one sample, sequenced in a study of T cells after yellow fever vaccination. TCRdb re-called the 5' RACE reads with MiXCR, one entry per CDR3 protein. The sample shows hundreds of thousands of distinct CDR3 sequences, 10% to 15% of them seen only once. This material consisted of PBMCs, taken on the day of the yellow fever booster vaccination. The receptors were gathered from a man aged 25-45 years who received the YFV17D yellow fever vaccine.

The chain has TRBV29-1 and TRBJ2-3; either TRBD1 or TRBD2 may supply D (6 bases each). The CDR3 is 15 residues long. Germline V gives CDR1 SQVTM, CDR2 ANQGSEA. Between the trimmed V and J ends, which lost 6 bases and 1 base, there was a span of 17 bases. The CDR3 loop is CSVSSWGAGTDTQYF. The CDR3 region has the DNA TGCAGCGTCTCCTCTTGGGGGGCCGGCACAGATACGCAGTATTTT.

The chain employs TRBV28 and TRBJ2-5; TRBD2 might be the D (6 bases). V lost 3 bases and J 8 bases, leaving 16 bases between the germline ends. The CDR3 runs to 14 residues. Germline CDR1 and CDR2: MDHEN and SYDVKM. The CDR3 here is CASSFWGDRGTQYF. The CDR3 DNA follows: TGTGCCAGCAGTTTTTGGGGGGATCGAGGAACCCAGTACTTC.

This clonotype was counted at least ten times. The chain is built from TRBV9 and TRBJ2-1; TRBD2 agrees at 11 bases. V trimming: 0 bases; J trimming: 7 bases; junction bases outside the gene matches: 9. The CDR3 is 17 amino acids. The germline V gene has CDR1 SGDLS and CDR2 YYNGEE. The DNA of the CDR3 is TGTGCCAGCAGCGTAGAAGGGGTAGCGGGAGGGCGTAATGAGCAGTTCTTC. The encoded protein is CASSVEGVAGGRNEQFF.

This sequence joins TRBV5-6 and TRBJ2-5; 8 nucleotides match TRBD1. J lost 2 bases, V lost 5 bases, and 11 bases had no gene match. This CDR3 spans 16 amino acids. The germline V gene encodes CDR1 SGHDT and CDR2 YYEEEE. The CDR3 reads CASRKGQVQLQETQYF. The CDR3 DNA sequence: TGTGCCAGCAGGAAGGGACAGGTTCAGCTACAAGAGACCCAGTACTTC.

V and J are TRBV6-1 and TRBJ2-3; 7 bases fit TRBD2. V trimming: 8 bases; J trimming: 2 bases; junction bases outside the gene matches: 4. The CDR3 contains 13 residues. In germline, CDR1 is MNHNS, CDR2 SASEGT. CDR3 sequence (DNA): TGTGCCAGCGGGGACTATGCCACAGATACGCAGTATTTT. It is translated as CASGDYATDTQYF.

This clonotype was counted many times. Here the CDR3 reads CASSPERRRNTEAFF. CDR3 nucleotides: TGTGCCAGCTCACCAGAGCGCCGCCGGAACACTGAAGCTTTCTTT. This sequence joins TRBV18 and TRBJ1-1; D remains unclear. This CDR3 is built from 15 residues. The V end was cut by 2 bases, the J end by 1 base, with 11 bases between. Germline loops: CDR1 KGHSH, CDR2 LQKENI.

V is TRBV6-5 and J is TRBJ2-1; weak D call: TRBD1 (6 bases). Germline loops: CDR1 MNHEY, CDR2 SVGAGI. Trimming took off 2 bases at V and 7 bases at J, with 15 bases between the two ends. This CDR3 has 15 residues. The CDR3 DNA is TGTGCCAGCAGTTACGACAGGACCTACGGGAATGAGCAGTTCTTC. Its translation is CASSYDRTYGNEQFF.

This rearrangement joins TRBV3-1 to TRBJ1-1; D is possibly TRBD1 (5 bases). Per germline, CDR1 LGHDT and CDR2 YNNKEL (reference sequence). The CDR3 runs to 15 residues. V shed 1 base and J shed 0 bases, with 9 bases lying between them. The DNA for the CDR3 is TGTGCCAGCAGCCAAGCGAGGGGCGTGAACACTGAAGCTTTCTTT. It codes for CASSQARGVNTEAFF.

This clonotype has just a few counts. The rearrangement uses TRBV29-1 and TRBJ2-7, with D uncertain. Germline CDR1 reads SQVTM; CDR2 reads ANQGSEA. V lost 4 bases and J lost 1, with 8 bases in between. The CDR3 extends over 12 amino acids. The CDR3 region has the DNA TGCAGCGTTGCAAGGAGTTCCTACGAGCAGTACTTC. Protein product: CSVARSSYEQYF.

This clonotype was observed many times. V usage is TRBV30 and J usage is TRBJ2-1; 7 bases are a match to TRBD2. The CDR3 is made up of 13 amino acids. CDR1 is GTSNPN and CDR2 is SVGIG in the germline V gene (reference sequence). The J segment lost 8 bases and the V segment lost 0 bases, leaving 4 bases of the junction unmatched. DNA for the CDR3: TGTGCCTGGAGTGTAGAACGGGAGGATGAGCAGTTCTTC. Translation gives CAWSVEREDEQFF.

This clonotype was counted only a few times. CDR3 bases: TGTGCCAGCAGCGTAGAGCAGGGAAATGGCTACACCTTC. Translating it yields CASSVEQGNGYTF. The chain is built from TRBV9 and TRBJ1-2; TRBD1 is a possible D gene (5 bases). The CDR3 has 13 amino acids. Germline CDR1 and CDR2: SGDLS and YYNGEE. The germline V and J ends were trimmed by 0 bases and 6 bases, with 9 bases remaining between them.

V usage is TRBV18 and J usage is TRBJ2-7; unclear D gene. The length of the CDR3 is 14 residues. From germline, CDR1 is KGHSH and CDR2 LQKENI. V was cut by 4 bases and J by 0 bases, with 10 bases left in between. The chain's CDR3 is CASSHQGISYEQYF. The CDR3, as DNA: TGTGCCAGCTCACACCAAGGGATCTCCTACGAGCAGTACTTC. Full variable domain (remainder filled in from reference TRBV18 and TRBJ2-7): NAGVMQNPRHLVRRRGQEARLRCSPMKGHSHVYWYRQLPEEGLKFMVYLQKENIIDESGMPKERFSAEFPKEGPSILRIQQVVRGDSAAYFCASSHQGISYEQYFGPGTRLTVT.

Only a few counts were recorded for this clonotype. The chain recombines TRBV27 with TRBJ2-7; TRBD2 matches at 7 bases. V gave up 3 bases and J gave up 2 bases; unmatched junction bases: 1. The CDR3 totals 13 residues. CDR1 and CDR2 (germline): MNHEY, SMNVEV (reference sequence). The CDR3 DNA reads as TGTGCCAGCAGTTTTGGGACTACCTACGAGCAGTACTTC. Its translation is CASSFGTTYEQYF.

The chain combines TRBV20-1 with TRBJ2-1; 12 nucleotides agree with TRBD2. Germline V lookup: CDR1 DFQATT, CDR2 SNEGSKA (reference sequence). The CDR3 is 19 amino acids. The V and J ends lost 0 bases and 1 base, in that order; junction bases with no gene match: 10. For the CDR3, the DNA is TGCAGTGCTAGAGATTCGGGACTAGCGGGCGGGGGGTCCTACAATGAGCAGTTCTTC. Protein: CSARDSGLAGGGSYNEQFF.

This clonotype occurred once. The chain is built from TRBV24-1 and TRBJ2-1; a possible D gene is TRBD1 (5 bases). The CDR3 sequence is 15 residues long. Germline V CDR1 and CDR2: KGHDR, SFDVKD. V lost 2 bases and J 5 bases, leaving 12 bases between the germline ends. The DNA of the CDR3 is TGTGCCACCAGTGATTCACAGGTCTTAAACAATGAGCAGTTCTTC. Protein: CATSDSQVLNNEQFF.

The CDR3 loop reads CASSTEGLRGEQYF. CDR3 nucleotide sequence: TGTGCCAGCAGCACAGAGGGGTTGCGGGGCGAGCAGTACTTC. This chain joins TRBV7-2 and TRBJ2-7; maybe TRBD2 (6 bases). This CDR3 contains 14 residues. Germline CDR1 is SGHTA and CDR2 is FQGNSA. The V end lost 5 bases, the J end lost 6 bases, and 17 bases lay between the germline ends.

This sequence joins TRBV5-1 and TRBJ2-3; 13 nucleotides line up with TRBD2. The junction had 4 bases not matched to a gene; V was cut back by 0 bases and J by 6 bases. The CDR3 runs 16 residues. The germline gives CDR1 SGHRS, CDR2 YFSETQ. The CDR3 DNA sequence: TGCGCCAGCAGCTTGGGGACTAGCGGGAGTATCGATACGCAGTATTTT. Its protein product is CASSLGTSGSIDTQYF.

The gene calls are TRBV5-6 and TRBJ2-7; the match to TRBD2 covers 7 bases. After removal of 7 bases from V and 3 bases from J, the junction contained 10 bases not matched to a gene. Germline V gives CDR1 SGHDT, CDR2 YYEEEE. The CDR3 length is 14 residues. The CDR3 DNA follows: TGTGCCAGCGGCCCCCGGGAGGACCTCTACGAGCAGTACTTC. Its protein is CASGPREDLYEQYF.